A single sample gave rise to the 13 T cell receptor beta chains below, sequenced in a study of cytomegalovirus exposure and HLA in healthy donors. PCR primers comprised 60 Vbeta and 13 Jbeta primers. Profiled with immunoSEQ multiplex PCR; TCRdb holds only in-frame clones, not every one. Of about 150,000 clones detected, roughly 80% appear once; the ten largest clones hold roughly 1.4%. Material: PBMCs. These TCRs come from a man aged 18-30 years in good health and CMV-seronegative.

The chain links TRBV6-1 to TRBJ2-1; 8 nucleotides line up with TRBD2. The CDR3 has 16 amino acids. V gave up 1 base and J gave up 2 bases; unmatched junction bases: 4. The V gene's germline CDR1 is MNHNS and CDR2 SASEGT. The CDR3 coding sequence is TGTGCCAGCAGTGAAGGGTTCGGGGGGGCCTACAATGAGCAGTTCTTC. Translating it yields CASSEGFGGAYNEQFF.

This clone was seen a handful of times. This chain uses TRBV19 with TRBJ2-7; maybe TRBD2 (6 bases). The V end lost 3 bases, the J end lost 4 bases, and 7 bases lay between the germline ends. Germline V gene sequence: CDR1 LNHDA, CDR2 SQIVND (reference sequence). CDR3 size: 12 residues. CDR3 bases: TGTGCCAGTAGTATGGAGGGTTACGAGCAGTACTTC. Protein product: CASSMEGYEQYF.

V gene TRBV7-8 combines with J gene TRBJ2-3, with 10 bases that match TRBD2. The CDR3 contains 16 residues. Per the germline V gene, CDR1 is SGHVS and CDR2 is FQNEAQ. V shed 4 bases, J shed 7 bases, and the junction held 11 bases outside the gene matches. The CDR3 DNA reads as TGTGCCAGCAGCTCCCCACGAGCGGGAGGGCAACATACGCAGTATTTT. Protein: CASSSPRAGGQHTQYF.

V is TRBV9 and J is TRBJ2-5; 7 nucleotides match TRBD2. With V trimmed by 0 bases and J by 5 bases, 4 bases remained unmatched. The length of the CDR3 is 14 residues. The germline V gene encodes CDR1 SGDLS and CDR2 YYNGEE. The CDR3 here is CASSVGGGRETQYF. CDR3 sequence (DNA): TGTGCCAGCAGCGTAGGCGGGGGACGGGAGACCCAGTACTTC.

Notes on this clone: The sample contains more than one DNA sequence encoding this CDR3. The J gene is TRBJ2-7, the V gene TRBV29-1; 11 bases match TRBD1. The V and J ends lost 7 bases and 5 bases, in that order; junction bases with no gene match: 4. Germline values: CDR1 SQVTM, CDR2 ANQGSEA. The CDR3 runs to 12 residues. The CDR3 region is CSAGTGGDEQYF. DNA for the CDR3: TGCAGCGCAGGGACAGGGGGGGACGAGCAGTACTTC.

The CDR3 sequence is CASSFSVRETQYF. The CDR3 DNA reads as TGCGCCAGCAGCTTTAGCGTCCGAGAGACCCAGTACTTC. This chain links TRBV5-1 with TRBJ2-5, with TRBD2 as a possible D gene (5 bases). The CDR3 contains 13 residues. V lost 2 bases, J lost 4 bases, and 9 bases lay in between. The germline V gene encodes CDR1 SGHRS and CDR2 YFSETQ.

The chain uses TRBV27 and TRBJ2-2, with D uncertain. The germline V gene has CDR1 MNHEY and CDR2 SMNVEV (reference sequence). This CDR3 has 15 amino acids. The V end lost 8 bases, the J end lost 5 bases, and 18 bases lay between the germline ends. The CDR3 sequence: CASAAWSPGTGELFF. The CDR3 DNA follows: TGTGCCAGCGCGGCGTGGAGCCCCGGGACCGGGGAGCTGTTTTTT.

This clone appeared a few times. The V and J genes are TRBV19 and TRBJ2-1, with TRBD2 as a possible D gene (6 bases). Trimming took 2 bases from V and 6 from J, leaving 17 bases between them. The germline gives CDR1 LNHDA, CDR2 SQIVND (reference sequence). The CDR3 totals 16 residues. This CDR3 is CASSISTGVAFNEQFF. The CDR3 region has the DNA TGTGCCAGTAGTATATCTACGGGAGTGGCCTTCAATGAGCAGTTCTTC.

This chain joins TRBV9 and TRBJ2-7, with D perhaps TRBD2 (5 bases). The CDR3 has 17 amino acids. V was shortened by 0 bases and J by 0 bases, with 16 bases between the two germline ends. Germline CDR1 reads SGDLS; CDR2 reads YYNGEE. This chain's CDR3 is CASSVVRDGGPSYEQYF. CDR3 DNA: TGTGCCAGCAGCGTAGTCCGGGATGGCGGACCCTCCTACGAGCAGTACTTC.

The chain employs TRBV7-2 and TRBJ1-5; the D is unclear. Germline CDR1 reads SGHTA; CDR2 reads FQGNSA. This CDR3 contains 13 residues. V lost 5 bases to trimming and J lost 7 bases, with 12 bases between them. The chain's CDR3 is CASSPGRAQPQHF. The DNA for the CDR3 is TGTGCCAGCAGCCCCGGGCGGGCCCAGCCCCAGCATTTT.

The chain uses TRBV27 and TRBJ1-4, with 9 nucleotides matching TRBD1. CDR1 and CDR2 from the germline V gene are MNHEY and SMNVEV (reference sequence). The CDR3 runs to 18 residues. V lost 3 bases to trimming and J lost 0 bases; unmatched junction nucleotides: 8. In nucleotides, the CDR3 is TGTGCCAGCAGTTTCACGGGACAGGGAGTGGCAACTAATGAAAAACTGTTTTTT. Protein product: CASSFTGQGVATNEKLFF.

The chain has TRBV14 and TRBJ1-2; tentatively, D is TRBD1 (6 bases). This CDR3 region has 18 residues. The germline gives CDR1 SGHDN, CDR2 FVKESK. Trimming left V 1 base short and J 5 bases short, with 23 bases between. In DNA, the CDR3 is TGTGCCAGCAGCCAAGGACGACAGGACCTCAAGGGCTTTTATGGCTACACCTTC. Protein product: CASSQGRQDLKGFYGYTF.

There are a few counts of this clone. The gene calls are TRBV27 and TRBJ2-7; TRBD1 agrees at 7 bases. Per the germline V gene, CDR1 is MNHEY and CDR2 is SMNVEV (reference sequence). With V trimmed by 6 bases and J by 3 bases, 8 bases remained unmatched. This CDR3 has 14 amino acids. CDR3 nucleotides: TGTGCCAGCAGCCGAGATTCAGGGGGCTACGAGCAGTACTTC. Encoded protein: CASSRDSGGYEQYF.